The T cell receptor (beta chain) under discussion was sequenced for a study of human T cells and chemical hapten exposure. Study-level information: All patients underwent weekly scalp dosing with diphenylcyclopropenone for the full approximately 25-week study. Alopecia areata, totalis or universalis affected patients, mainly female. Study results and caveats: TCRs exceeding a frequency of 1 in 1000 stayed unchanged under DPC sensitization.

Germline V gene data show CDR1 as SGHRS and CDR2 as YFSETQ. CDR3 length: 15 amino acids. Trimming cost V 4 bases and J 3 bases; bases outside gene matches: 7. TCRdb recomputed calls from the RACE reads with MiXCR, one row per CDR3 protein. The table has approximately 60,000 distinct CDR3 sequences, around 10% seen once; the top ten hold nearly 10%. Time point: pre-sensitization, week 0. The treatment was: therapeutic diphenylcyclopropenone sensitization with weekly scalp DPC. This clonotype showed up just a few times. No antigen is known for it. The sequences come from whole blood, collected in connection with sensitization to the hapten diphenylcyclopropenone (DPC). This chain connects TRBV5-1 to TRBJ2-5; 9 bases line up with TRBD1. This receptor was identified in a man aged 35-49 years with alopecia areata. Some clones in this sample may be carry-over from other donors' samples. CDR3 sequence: CASSLWTGAEETQYF. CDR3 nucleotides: TGCGCCAGCAGCCTCTGGACAGGGGCGGAAGAGACCCAGTACTTC.